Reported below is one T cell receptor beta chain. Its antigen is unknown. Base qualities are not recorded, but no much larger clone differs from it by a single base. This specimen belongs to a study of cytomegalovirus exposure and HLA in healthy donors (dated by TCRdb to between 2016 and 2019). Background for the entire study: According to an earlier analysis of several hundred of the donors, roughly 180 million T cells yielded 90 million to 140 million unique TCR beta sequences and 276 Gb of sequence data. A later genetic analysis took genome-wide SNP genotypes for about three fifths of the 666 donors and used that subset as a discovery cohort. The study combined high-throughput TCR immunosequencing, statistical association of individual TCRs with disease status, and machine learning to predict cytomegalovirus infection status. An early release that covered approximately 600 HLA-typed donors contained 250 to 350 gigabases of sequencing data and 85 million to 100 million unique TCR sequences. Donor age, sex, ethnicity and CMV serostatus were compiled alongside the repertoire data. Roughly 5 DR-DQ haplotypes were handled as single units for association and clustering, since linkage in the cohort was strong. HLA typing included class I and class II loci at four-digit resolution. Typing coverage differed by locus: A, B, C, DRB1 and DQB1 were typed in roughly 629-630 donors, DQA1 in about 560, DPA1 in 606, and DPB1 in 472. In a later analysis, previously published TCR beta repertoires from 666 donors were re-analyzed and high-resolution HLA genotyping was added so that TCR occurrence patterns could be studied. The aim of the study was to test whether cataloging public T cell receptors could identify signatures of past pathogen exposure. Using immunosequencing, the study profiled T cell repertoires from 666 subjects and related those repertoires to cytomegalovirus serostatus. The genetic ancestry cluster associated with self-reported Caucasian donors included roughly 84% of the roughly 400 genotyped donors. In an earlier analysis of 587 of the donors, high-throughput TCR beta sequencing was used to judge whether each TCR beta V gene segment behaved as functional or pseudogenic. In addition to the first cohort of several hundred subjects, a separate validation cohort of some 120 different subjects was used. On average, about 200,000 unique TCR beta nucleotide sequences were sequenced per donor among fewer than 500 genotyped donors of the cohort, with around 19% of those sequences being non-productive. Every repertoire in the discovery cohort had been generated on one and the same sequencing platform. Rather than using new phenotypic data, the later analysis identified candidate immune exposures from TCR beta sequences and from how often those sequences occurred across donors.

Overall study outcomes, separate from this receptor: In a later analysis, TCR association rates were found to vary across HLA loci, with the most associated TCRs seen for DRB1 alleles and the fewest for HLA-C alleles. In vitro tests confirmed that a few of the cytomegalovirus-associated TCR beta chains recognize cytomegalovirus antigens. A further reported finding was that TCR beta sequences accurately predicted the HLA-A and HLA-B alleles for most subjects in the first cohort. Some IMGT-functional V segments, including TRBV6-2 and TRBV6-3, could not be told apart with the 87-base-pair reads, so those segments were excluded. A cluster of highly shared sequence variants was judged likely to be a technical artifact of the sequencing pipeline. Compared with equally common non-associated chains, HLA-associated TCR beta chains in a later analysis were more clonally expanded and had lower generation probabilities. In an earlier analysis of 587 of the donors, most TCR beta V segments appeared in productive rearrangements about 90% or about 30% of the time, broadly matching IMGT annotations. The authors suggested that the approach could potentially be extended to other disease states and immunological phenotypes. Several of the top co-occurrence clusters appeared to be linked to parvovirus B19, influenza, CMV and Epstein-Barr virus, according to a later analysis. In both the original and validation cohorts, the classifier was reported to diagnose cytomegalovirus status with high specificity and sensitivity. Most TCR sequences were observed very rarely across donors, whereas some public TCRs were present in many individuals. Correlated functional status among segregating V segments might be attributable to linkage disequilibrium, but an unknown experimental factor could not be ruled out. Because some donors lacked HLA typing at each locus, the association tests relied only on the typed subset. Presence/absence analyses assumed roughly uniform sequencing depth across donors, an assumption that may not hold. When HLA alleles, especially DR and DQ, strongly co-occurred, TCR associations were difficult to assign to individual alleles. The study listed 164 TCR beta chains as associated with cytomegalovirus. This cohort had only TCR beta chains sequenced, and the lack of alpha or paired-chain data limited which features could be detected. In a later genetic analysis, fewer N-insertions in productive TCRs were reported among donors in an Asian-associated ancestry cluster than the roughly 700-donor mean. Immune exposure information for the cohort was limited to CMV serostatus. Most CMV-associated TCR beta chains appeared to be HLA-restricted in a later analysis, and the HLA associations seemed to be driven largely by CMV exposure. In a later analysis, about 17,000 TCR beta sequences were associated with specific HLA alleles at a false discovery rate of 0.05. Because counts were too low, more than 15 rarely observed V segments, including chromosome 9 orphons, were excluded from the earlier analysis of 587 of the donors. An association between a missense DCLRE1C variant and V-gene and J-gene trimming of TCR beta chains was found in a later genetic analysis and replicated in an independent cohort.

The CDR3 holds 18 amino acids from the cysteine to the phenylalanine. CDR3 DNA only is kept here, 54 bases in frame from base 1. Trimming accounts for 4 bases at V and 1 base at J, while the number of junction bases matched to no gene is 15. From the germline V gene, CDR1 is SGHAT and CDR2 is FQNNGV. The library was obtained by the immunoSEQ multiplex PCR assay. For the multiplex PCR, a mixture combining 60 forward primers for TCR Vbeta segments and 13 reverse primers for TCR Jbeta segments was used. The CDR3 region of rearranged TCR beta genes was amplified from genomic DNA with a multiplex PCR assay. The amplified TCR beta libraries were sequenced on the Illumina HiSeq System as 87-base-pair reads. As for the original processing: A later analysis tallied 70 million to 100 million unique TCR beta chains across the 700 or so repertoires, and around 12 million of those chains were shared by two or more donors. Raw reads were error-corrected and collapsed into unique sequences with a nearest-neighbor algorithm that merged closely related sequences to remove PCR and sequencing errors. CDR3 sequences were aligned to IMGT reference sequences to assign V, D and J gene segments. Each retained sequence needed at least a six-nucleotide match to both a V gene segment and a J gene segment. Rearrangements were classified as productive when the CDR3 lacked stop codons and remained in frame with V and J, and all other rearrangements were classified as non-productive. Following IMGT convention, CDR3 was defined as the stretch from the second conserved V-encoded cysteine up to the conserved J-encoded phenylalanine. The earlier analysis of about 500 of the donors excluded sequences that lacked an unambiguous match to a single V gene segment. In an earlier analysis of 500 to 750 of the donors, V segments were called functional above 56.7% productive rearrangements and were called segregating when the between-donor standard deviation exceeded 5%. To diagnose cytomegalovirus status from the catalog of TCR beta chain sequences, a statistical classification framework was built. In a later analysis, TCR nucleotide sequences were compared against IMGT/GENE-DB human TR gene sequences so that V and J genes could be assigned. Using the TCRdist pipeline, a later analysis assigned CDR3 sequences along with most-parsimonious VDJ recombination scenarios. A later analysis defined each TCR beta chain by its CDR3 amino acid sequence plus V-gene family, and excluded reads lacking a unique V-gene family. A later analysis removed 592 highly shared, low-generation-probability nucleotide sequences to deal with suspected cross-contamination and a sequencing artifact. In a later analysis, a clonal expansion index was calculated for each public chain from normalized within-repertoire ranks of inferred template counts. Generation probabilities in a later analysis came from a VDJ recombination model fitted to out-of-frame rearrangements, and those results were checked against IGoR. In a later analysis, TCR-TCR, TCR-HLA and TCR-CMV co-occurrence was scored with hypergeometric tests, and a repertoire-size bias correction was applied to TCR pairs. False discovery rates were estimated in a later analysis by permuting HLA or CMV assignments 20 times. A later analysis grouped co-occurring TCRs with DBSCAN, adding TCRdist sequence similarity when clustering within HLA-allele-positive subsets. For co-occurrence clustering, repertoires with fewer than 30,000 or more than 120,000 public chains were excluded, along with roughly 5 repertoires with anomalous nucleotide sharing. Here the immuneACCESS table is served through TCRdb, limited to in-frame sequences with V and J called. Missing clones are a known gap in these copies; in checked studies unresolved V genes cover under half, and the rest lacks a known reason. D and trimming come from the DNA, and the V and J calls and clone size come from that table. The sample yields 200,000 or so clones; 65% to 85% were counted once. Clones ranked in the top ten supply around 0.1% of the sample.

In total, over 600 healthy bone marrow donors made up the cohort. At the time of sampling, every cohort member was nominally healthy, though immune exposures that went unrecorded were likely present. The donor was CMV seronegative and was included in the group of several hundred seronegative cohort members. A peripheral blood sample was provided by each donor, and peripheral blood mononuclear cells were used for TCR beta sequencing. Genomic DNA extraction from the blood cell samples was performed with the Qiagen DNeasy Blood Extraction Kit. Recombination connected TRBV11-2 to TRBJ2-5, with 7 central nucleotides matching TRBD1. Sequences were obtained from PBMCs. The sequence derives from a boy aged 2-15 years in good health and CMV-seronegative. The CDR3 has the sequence CASSSGQAVTRFQETQYF. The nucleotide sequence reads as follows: TGTGCCAGCAGCTCCGGACAGGCGGTCACAAGATTCCAAGAGACCCAGTACTTC.